This T cell receptor beta chain originates from a study of molecular identifiers for immune sequencing clone quantification. In the study overall: In replicates, the authors split RNA from about 20,000 or 100,000 naive CD8 cells five ways and sequenced four.

Previously described methods and listed TCR primers were used for bulk TCR libraries. One entry per CDR3 protein, called by TCRdb with MiXCR from the PCR reads. In the table there are 100,000 or so distinct CDR3 sequences, about 35% of which are singletons. The authors sorted naive CD8 T cells as CD8+CD4-CCR7+CD45RA+. A note on this clonotype: This is likely a read error, given that the CDR3 carries no conserved phenylalanine or tryptophan at its end. The DNA is omitted, as the CDR3 cannot be located on it reliably, and the CDR3 follows TCRdb's listing.

The CDR3 spans 13 residues, counting both ends. The germline gives CDR1 SGHVS, CDR2 FQNEAQ. Sequenced sample: naive CD8+ T cells from blood, with Jurkat cell RNA spiked in. As to subset: FACS-sorted CD8+CD4-CCR7+CD45RA+ naive T cells. The gene calls are TRBV7-8 and TRBJ2-5. The receptor was isolated from a human donor in good health. Some libraries in this study had Jurkat cell RNA spiked in. The CDR3 sequence is CASSASVQETQNI.